This T cell receptor beta chain is from a study of blood T cell repertoires in COVID-19. Study overall: Researchers got acute and convalescent COVID-19 samples from the United States, Italy and Spain. Nucleic acid was either cDNA or gDNA, and it came from T cells, B-cell-depleted T cells, or PBMCs.

V was clipped by 0 bases and J by 7 bases, with 10 bases between them. From germline, CDR1 is SGHDN and CDR2 FVKESK. The CDR3 sequence is 14 residues long. Authors' methods: Amplifying reference gene primers gave estimates of nucleated cell counts. Profiling relied on immunoSEQ multiplex PCR, and the TCRdb table lists in-frame clones only, not all of them. That table is the source of V, J and clone size, and D and trimming were worked out from the DNA. The sample records about 73,000 clones, approximately 92% being singletons. The chain recombines TRBV14 with TRBJ2-1; D not certain. This clonotype was sampled from an older man with acute or convalescent COVID-19. The sequenced sample was peripheral blood. CDR3 region: CASSQDTVSNEQFF. CDR3 nucleotide sequence: TGTGCCAGCAGCCAAGATACAGTTTCAAATGAGCAGTTCTTC.